Shown below are 14 T cell receptor beta chains from a single sample sequenced in a study of T cells in narcolepsy. The method was immunoSEQ multiplex PCR; TCRdb's version includes in-frame clones alone and lacks a portion of them. The sample records some 34,000 clones, more than 75% being singletons. What was sequenced was memory (CD45RA-) CD4+ T cells from blood. These receptors originate from a human donor in good health.

This sequence joins TRBV5-1 and TRBJ2-3; no reliable D call. CDR3 length equals 16 residues. Germline V gene data show CDR1 as SGHRS and CDR2 as YFSETQ. Trimming stripped 1 base from V and 2 bases from J, with 14 bases between. The CDR3 loop is CASSLKGAATTDTQYF. The CDR3 DNA follows: TGCGCCAGCAGCTTGAAAGGTGCGGCCACCACAGATACGCAGTATTTT. Supplemented by reference TRBV5-1 and TRBJ2-3, the full variable domain reads KAGVTQTPRYLIKTRGQQVTLSCSPISGHRSVSWYQQTPGQGLQFLFEYFSETQRNKGNFPGRFSGRQFSNSRSEMNVSTLELGDSALYLCASSLKGAATTDTQYFGPGTRLTVL.

The chain has TRBV30 and TRBJ1-2; D uncertain. Germline V lookup: CDR1 GTSNPN, CDR2 SVGIG (reference sequence). This CDR3 spans 13 amino acids. The ends were cut back, 0 bases at V and 4 bases at J, with 9 bases in the middle. CDR3 in amino acids: CAWSVQGFYGYTF. CDR3 nucleotides: TGTGCCTGGAGTGTACAAGGGTTCTATGGCTACACCTTC. Supplemented by reference TRBV30 and TRBJ1-2, the full variable domain reads SQTIHQWPATLVQPVGSPLSLECTVEGTSNPNLYWYRQAAGRGLQLLFYSVGIGQISSEVPQNLSASRPQDRQFILSSKKLLLSDSGFYLCAWSVQGFYGYTFGSGTRLTVV.

V and J are TRBV19 and TRBJ1-5; TRBD1 aligns across 7 bases. The CDR3 is 14 residues long. CDR1 LNHDA and CDR2 SQIVND come from the germline V gene (reference sequence). Trimming cost V 7 bases and J 0 bases; bases outside gene matches: 3. Here the CDR3 DNA reads TGTGCCAGTAAGACAGGGAATAGCAATCAGCCCCAGCATTTT. Translated: CASKTGNSNQPQHF.

This clone was seen only a few times. This sequence joins TRBV19 and TRBJ1-4, with D hard to call. V was shortened by 4 bases and J by 1 base, with 13 bases between the two germline ends. The V gene's germline CDR1 is LNHDA and CDR2 SQIVND (reference sequence). The CDR3 sequence is 16 residues long. CDR3 residues: CASSTLSRGTNEKLFF. DNA for the CDR3: TGTGCCAGTAGTACACTCTCGCGGGGAACTAATGAAAAACTGTTTTTT.

The chain couples TRBV28 to TRBJ1-1; D may be TRBD1 (6 bases). This CDR3 has 12 residues. Per the germline V gene, CDR1 is MDHEN and CDR2 is SYDVKM. V lost 7 bases, J lost 11 bases, and 17 bases lay in between. The CDR3 sequence is CASTLTRGQAFF. CDR3 coding DNA: TGTGCCAGCACTCTGACCCGGGGGCAGGCTTTCTTT.

The rearrangement uses TRBV19 and TRBJ2-2; D is undetermined. Deletions cut 3 bases from V and 4 bases from J, with 6 bases between. This CDR3 is built from 13 residues. Germline CDR1 is LNHDA and CDR2 is SQIVND (reference sequence). DNA of the CDR3: TGTGCCAGTAGTATCTCTGTCACCGGGGAGCTGTTTTTT. This gives the protein CASSISVTGELFF.

This clone came up a few times. The chain is built from TRBV6-6 and TRBJ1-1; D not resolved. V lost 5 bases and J 4 bases, leaving 8 bases between the germline ends. The CDR3 runs to 12 residues. Looked up from germline, CDR1 is MNHNY and CDR2 is SVGAGI (reference sequence). This CDR3 reads CASSLKGTEAFF. DNA for the CDR3: TGTGCCAGCAGTCTCAAGGGCACTGAAGCTTTCTTT.

This sequence joins TRBV11-3 and TRBJ2-7; TRBD2 is a possible D gene (5 bases). The CDR3 sequence is 15 residues long. V lost 1 base and J lost 1, with 11 bases in between. Looked up from germline, CDR1 is SGHNT and CDR2 is YENEEA. CDR3 amino acids: CASSLGGRTSYEQYF. The CDR3 coding sequence is TGTGCCAGCAGCTTAGGTGGGAGAACATCCTACGAGCAGTACTTC.

This chain links TRBV30 with TRBJ1-4; a weak D match, TRBD1 (5 bases). The ends were cut back, 1 base at V and 7 bases at J, with 10 bases in the middle. CDR1 GTSNPN and CDR2 SVGIG come from the germline V gene (reference sequence). This CDR3 contains 13 residues. This CDR3 reads CAWSAGAGEKLFF. The CDR3 nucleotides read TGTGCCTGGAGTGCCGGGGCCGGTGAAAAACTGTTTTTT. Full variable domain (remainder filled in from reference TRBV30 and TRBJ1-4): SQTIHQWPATLVQPVGSPLSLECTVEGTSNPNLYWYRQAAGRGLQLLFYSVGIGQISSEVPQNLSASRPQDRQFILSSKKLLLSDSGFYLCAWSAGAGEKLFFGSGTQLSVL.

This chain links TRBV28 with TRBJ1-2; D ambiguous. The V and J ends lost 6 bases and 2 bases respectively, with 7 bases between them. Germline CDR1 reads MDHEN; CDR2 reads SYDVKM. The CDR3 length is 12 residues. The CDR3 region has the DNA TGTGCCAGCAGGCAGCAGAACTATGGCTACACCTTC. The encoded protein is CASRQQNYGYTF.

This chain connects TRBV5-6 to TRBJ2-5; D unresolved. The J call is uncertain, as TRBJ2-7 better fits the DNA end. Germline V lookup: CDR1 SGHDT, CDR2 YYEEEE. The CDR3 covers 14 residues. CDR3 loop: CASSRRFPPYEQYF. In DNA, the CDR3 is TGTGCCAGCAGCCGCAGGTTCCCCCCGTACGAGCAGTACTTC.

This clone was counted only a few times. The V and J genes are TRBV2 and TRBJ2-3; tentatively, D is TRBD2 (7 bases). Germline V gene sequence: CDR1 SNHLY, CDR2 FYNNEI. CDR3 size: 16 residues. Trimming stripped 6 bases from V and 2 bases from J, with 18 bases between. Here the CDR3 reads CASRATGGPLTDTQYF. The CDR3 DNA reads TGTGCCAGCAGAGCTACGGGGGGCCCCCTCACAGATACGCAGTATTTT.

The chain carries TRBV5-4 and TRBJ1-2; D gene ambiguous. The V gene's germline CDR1 is SGHNT and CDR2 YYREEE (reference sequence). V was trimmed by 1 base and J by 6 bases, leaving 10 bases between them. CDR3 length: 13 residues. The CDR3 DNA reads as TGTGCCAGCAGCTTGTCGCTCGGAGATGGCTACACCTTC. As protein: CASSLSLGDGYTF. Using reference TRBV5-4 and TRBJ1-2 for the parts outside the CDR3, the full variable domain is ETGVTQSPTHLIKTRGQQVTLRCSSQSGHNTVSWYQQALGQGPQFIFQYYREEENGRGNFPPRFSGLQFPNYSSELNVNALELDDSALYLCASSLSLGDGYTFGSGTRLTVV.

J is TRBJ1-2 and V is TRBV18, with 8 bases identical to TRBD1. The CDR3 is 16 amino acids. Germline-derived CDR1 and CDR2 are KGHSH and LQKENI. The V segment lost 3 bases and the J segment 2 bases; nucleotides outside the gene matches: 8. CDR3 residues: CASSPPKGQENYGYTF. For the CDR3, the DNA is TGTGCCAGCTCACCCCCGAAGGGACAGGAGAACTATGGCTACACCTTC. The whole variable domain, remainder taken from reference TRBV18 and TRBJ1-2, is NAGVMQNPRHLVRRRGQEARLRCSPMKGHSHVYWYRQLPEEGLKFMVYLQKENIIDESGMPKERFSAEFPKEGPSILRIQQVVRGDSAAYFCASSPPKGQENYGYTFGSGTRLTVV.